This T cell receptor beta chain was sequenced in a study of OX40 agonist ivuxolimab in advanced cancers. The overall study: Cohort: approximately 83% men, mean age approximately 66, aged about 23 to 79. Three patients showed partial responses: one hepatocellular carcinoma and two cutaneous melanoma cases.

The CDR3 runs to 14 residues. Trimming left V 4 bases short and J 4 bases short, with 13 bases between. The germline CDR1 and CDR2 sequences are LNHDA and SQIVND (reference sequence). This table comes from immunoSEQ multiplex PCR, and its TCRdb copy is limited to in-frame clones, with some not included. This sample has 77,000 or so clones; roughly 90% occur once, and the top ten carry approximately 0.5%. The specimen comprised CD4+ or CD8+ T cells sorted from blood, sampled in a trial of the OX40 agonist ivuxolimab. The chain recombines TRBV19 with TRBJ2-5; a weak D match, TRBD2 (6 bases). The receptor comes from an adult with an advanced solid tumor such as melanoma, head and neck, liver or kidney cancer. The CDR3 protein is CASSTGVLGETQYF. CDR3 nucleotide sequence: TGTGCCAGTAGTACGGGAGTATTGGGAGAGACCCAGTACTTC.